This T cell receptor beta chain was profiled in a study of T cell repertoires in cytomegalovirus infection (dated by TCRdb to the late 2010s). Notes on the research overall: Donor HLA type was relevant to the analysis, as public TCR beta signatures indicated carriage of CMV infection together with the matching HLA type. Summary of the overall study and its limitations: Carriers of CMV infection plus the relevant HLA type were discriminated by the cumulative frequency of public TCR beta family members in the study cohort and in an independent 352-donor cohort. The ex vivo response was dominated by HLA-C-restricted CMV-specific TCR beta clonotypes, which also provided the single most frequent clonotype in two of eight donors.

This clonotype showed up many times. Its antigen is currently not known. One base away there is no much larger clone; base qualities are not given. The CDR3 has 15 amino acids, counting the end cysteine and phenylalanine. Only the CDR3 DNA is retained, 45 bases long and in frame from the first base. In the germline V gene, CDR1 corresponds to SGHTA and CDR2 to FQGNSA. V is reduced by 2 bases and J by 2 bases, leaving a spacing of 10 bases between them. Sequencing was carried out with an Illumina HiSeq 1500. The public reads were reanalyzed by TCRdb: fastp trimming at Q25, MiXCR alignment, in-frame beta chains only. Entries that share a CDR3 protein sequence are merged under the most common genes and DNA. The sample table holds around 490,000 distinct CDR3 sequences, of which around a quarter were seen once. Under 15% of the sample is in the top ten clones.

This TCR came from a human donor in good health (CMV status not recorded). Some clones in this sample may be carry-over from other donors' samples. The rearranged chain carries TRBV7-2 and TRBJ2-1, with no confident D gene call. The sample taken for sequencing was PBMCs. The CDR3 loop reads CASSLSSRTYNEQFF. The nucleotide sequence is TGTGCCAGCAGCTTATCGAGCAGGACCTACAATGAGCAGTTCTTC.